The 21 T cell receptor beta chains given below trace back to one sample, sequenced in a study of glioma-infiltrating T cells after dendritic cell vaccination. Stated time point: after dendritic cell vaccination, including at tumor progression/relapse. Only in-frame clones appear in the TCRdb table, and some are missing; sequencing was by immunoSEQ multiplex PCR. The sample shows tens of thousands of clones, around 83% of them seen only once. The material was blood, obtained after dendritic cell vaccination. These receptors all stem from a human donor with glioblastoma.

The V call is TRBV7-3, the J call TRBJ2-2, with TRBD1 as a possible D gene (5 bases). The CDR3 runs to 15 residues. V gave up 5 bases and J gave up 0 bases, with 10 bases separating them. CDR1 is SGHTA, CDR2 FQGTGA, per germline. The CDR3 is CASSAKTANTGELFF. As DNA, the CDR3 is TGTGCCAGCAGCGCCAAGACAGCGAACACCGGGGAGCTGTTTTTT.

The chain recombines TRBV7-2 with TRBJ1-2; perhaps TRBD1 as D (6 bases). V gave up 1 base and J gave up 6 bases, with 15 bases separating them. Germline V lookup: CDR1 SGHTA, CDR2 FQGNSA. CDR3 length: 15 amino acids. This CDR3 reads CASSLGEQGLNGYTF. Written as DNA, the CDR3 is TGTGCCAGCAGCTTAGGGGAACAGGGCTTGAATGGCTACACCTTC.

The V call is TRBV5-1, the J call TRBJ1-1; TRBD1 matches 9 bases. The CDR3 has 16 amino acids. Trimming took 3 bases from V and 1 from J; bases not matched to a gene: 7. Germline V lookup: CDR1 SGHRS, CDR2 YFSETQ. Written as DNA, the CDR3 is TGCGCCAGCAGCTCTCTCCCGACAGGGGGGAACACTGAAGCTTTCTTT. This translates into CASSSLPTGGNTEAFF.

This CDR3 reads CASSISTSLATEQFF. For the CDR3, the DNA is TGTGCCAGTAGTATATCAACTTCACTAGCTACTGAGCAGTTCTTC. V is TRBV19 and J is TRBJ2-1, with TRBD2 as a possible D gene (6 bases). Trimming took 2 bases from V and 9 from J, leaving 17 bases between them. Germline V gives CDR1 LNHDA, CDR2 SQIVND (reference sequence). CDR3 size: 15 residues.

This clone appeared a single time. This sequence joins TRBV19 and TRBJ2-3, with D possibly matching TRBD1 (5 bases). V was cut by 1 base and J by 1 base, with 6 bases left in between. Per the germline V gene, CDR1 is LNHDA and CDR2 is SQIVND (reference sequence). This CDR3 comprises 14 residues. CDR3 in amino acids: CASSIGRGTDTQYF. The CDR3 DNA is TGTGCCAGTAGTATAGGCAGGGGCACAGATACGCAGTATTTT.

This clone was seen once. The chain uses TRBV5-4 and TRBJ2-7; 8 bases align to TRBD1. CDR1 and CDR2 from the germline V gene are SGHNT and YYREEE (reference sequence). V shed 1 base and J 0 bases; nucleotides not matched to a gene: 3. This CDR3 is 15 amino acids long. The CDR3, as DNA: TGTGCCAGCAGCTTGTCACAGGGGGTCTCCTACGAGCAGTACTTC. Translating gives CASSLSQGVSYEQYF.

The DNA of the CDR3 is TGTGCCACCAGACAGGAGCTAGATTCACCCCTCCACTTT. Translation: CATRQELDSPLHF. This chain links TRBV2 with TRBJ1-6; D is perhaps TRBD1 (6 bases). Per the germline V gene, CDR1 is SNHLY and CDR2 is FYNNEI. With 10 bases removed from V and 8 bases from J, the gap between germline ends came to 15 bases. The CDR3 has 13 amino acids.

This clone was detected only once. The chain carries TRBV2 and TRBJ2-2, with D uncertain. This CDR3 comprises 15 residues. V lost 6 bases to trimming and J lost 1 base, with 12 bases between them. Germline V gene sequence: CDR1 SNHLY, CDR2 FYNNEI. CDR3 nucleotides: TGTGCCAGCAGCGCTATCTCAGGGAACACCGGGGAGCTGTTTTTT. Residues: CASSAISGNTGELFF.

The rearrangement joins TRBV6-1 to TRBJ1-2; 7 positions match TRBD1. V dropped 0 bases and J dropped 4; count of bases not matched to a gene: 11. Germline-derived CDR1 and CDR2 are MNHNS and SASEGT. This CDR3 has 17 residues. The CDR3 is CASSEALRGQAFYGYTF. The CDR3 DNA reads as TGTGCCAGCAGTGAAGCGCTTCGTGGACAGGCCTTCTATGGCTACACCTTC.

This rearrangement joins TRBV19 to TRBJ1-4; no clear D. Germline lookup yields CDR1 LNHDA and CDR2 SQIVND (reference sequence). Trimming took 4 bases from V and 2 from J, leaving 8 bases between them. The CDR3 is 14 amino acids. For the CDR3, the DNA is TGTGCCAGTAGTAGGCAGGCTACTAATGAAAAACTGTTTTTT. It is translated as CASSRQATNEKLFF. Full variable domain (remainder filled in from reference TRBV19 and TRBJ1-4): DGGITQSPKYLFRKEGQNVTLSCEQNLNHDAMYWYRQDPGQGLRLIYYSQIVNDFQKGDIAEGYSVSREKKESFPLTVTSAQKNPTAFYLCASSRQATNEKLFFGSGTQLSVL.

This clone was seen more than once but under ten times. J is TRBJ2-2 and V is TRBV11-2; D possibly corresponds to TRBD1 (5 bases). The CDR3 loop spans 15 amino acids. V gave up 5 bases and J gave up 5 bases, with 15 bases separating them. Germline CDR1 SGHAT, CDR2 FQNNGV. CDR3 sequence reads: CASSPWTRRTGELFF. The CDR3 DNA reads TGTGCCAGCAGCCCTTGGACACGTCGGACCGGGGAGCTGTTTTTT.

This chain links TRBV7-8 with TRBJ1-6; a possible D gene is TRBD1 (6 bases). The CDR3 consists of 13 residues. V was cut by 5 bases and J by 14 bases, with 16 bases left in between. Germline V lookup: CDR1 SGHVS, CDR2 FQNEAQ. The CDR3 region has the DNA TGTGCCAGCAGCACACCTGGACAGTCGGCCCTCCACTTT. It translates to CASSTPGQSALHF.

The V gene is TRBV4-1, the J gene TRBJ2-7; TRBD2 might be the D (5 bases). The V and J ends lost 2 bases and 0 bases respectively, with 11 bases between them. Looked up from germline, CDR1 is MGHRA and CDR2 is YSYEKL. CDR3 length: 15 residues. CDR3 protein: CASSQTEGSSYEQYF. CDR3 nucleotides: TGCGCCAGCAGCCAAACCGAAGGGAGCTCCTACGAGCAGTACTTC.

The chain has TRBV4-3 and TRBJ1-5; no clear D. Trimming cost V 0 bases and J 1 base, with 10 bases left between them. The CDR3 is 16 residues long. Germline V lookup: CDR1 LGHNA, CDR2 YSLEER. The CDR3 DNA reads as TGCGCCAGCAGCCAAGATTTGGGAGACAGCAATCAGCCCCAGCATTTT. Amino acid sequence: CASSQDLGDSNQPQHF.

This clone has a single count. The chain has TRBV10-3 and TRBJ1-2; 9 bases fit TRBD1. V shed 1 base, J shed 3 bases, and the junction held 9 bases outside the gene matches. Germline V CDR1 and CDR2: ENHRY, SYGVKD. This CDR3 region has 17 residues. The CDR3 protein is CAISELSTGGVYYGYTF. CDR3 DNA sequence: TGTGCCATCAGTGAGTTATCGACAGGGGGAGTATACTATGGCTACACCTTC.

This chain joins TRBV5-1 and TRBJ1-4; unclear D gene. This CDR3 comprises 15 residues. CDR1 is SGHRS and CDR2 is YFSETQ in the germline V gene. The ends were cut back, 0 bases at V and 5 bases at J, with 11 bases in the middle. The CDR3 spells CASSLDGAENEKLFF. The CDR3 nucleotides are TGCGCCAGCAGCTTGGACGGAGCGGAAAATGAAAAACTGTTTTTT.

J is TRBJ1-1 and V is TRBV5-6; tentatively, D is TRBD1 (5 bases). CDR3 length: 14 amino acids. Between the trimmed V and J ends, which lost 3 bases and 0 bases, there was a span of 9 bases. Germline V gives CDR1 SGHDT, CDR2 YYEEEE. The CDR3: CASSSLTVNTEAFF. For the CDR3, the DNA is TGTGCCAGCAGCTCCCTGACAGTGAACACTGAAGCTTTCTTT. The entire variable domain, with the rest obtained from reference TRBV5-6 and TRBJ1-1, is as follows: DAGVTQSPTHLIKTRGQQVTLRCSPKSGHDTVSWYQQALGQGPQFIFQYYEEEERQRGNFPDRFSGHQFPNYSSELNVNALLLGDSALYLCASSSLTVNTEAFFGQGTRLTVV.

DNA of the CDR3: TGTGCCAGTACGCGTCCCGGGTCCATGAGAGGCTACACCTTC. Protein product: CASTRPGSMRGYTF. The chain employs TRBV19 and TRBJ1-2; D unclear. Trimming took 7 bases from V and 8 from J, leaving 20 bases between them. The CDR3 sequence is 14 residues long. CDR1 is LNHDA, CDR2 SQIVND, per germline (reference sequence).

J is TRBJ2-4 and V is TRBV5-1; 8 nucleotides match TRBD1. Germline-derived CDR1 and CDR2 are SGHRS and YFSETQ. The CDR3 spans 15 residues. V was pared by 2 bases and J by 2 bases, with 3 bases of the junction left unmatched. The CDR3 loop reads CASSLAGGTKNIQYF. The CDR3 DNA sequence: TGCGCCAGCAGCTTAGCAGGGGGCACCAAAAACATTCAGTACTTC. The whole variable domain, remainder taken from reference TRBV5-1 and TRBJ2-4, is KAGVTQTPRYLIKTRGQQVTLSCSPISGHRSVSWYQQTPGQGLQFLFEYFSETQRNKGNFPGRFSGRQFSNSRSEMNVSTLELGDSALYLCASSLAGGTKNIQYFGAGTRLSVL.

The chain is built from TRBV7-8 and TRBJ2-5; 10 nucleotides align to TRBD2. Germline assignment: CDR1 SGHVS and CDR2 FQNEAQ. The CDR3 contains 14 residues. V dropped 5 bases and J dropped 3; count of bases not matched to a gene: 3. The CDR3 nucleotides are TGTGCCAGCAGCCCCAGCGGGGGGGAAGAGACCCAGTACTTC. Translated: CASSPSGGEETQYF.

This chain connects TRBV7-9 to TRBJ1-1; TRBD1 agrees at 8 bases. Losses at the gene ends were 2 bases for V and 2 bases for J; bases not matched to a gene: 4. Germline V gene sequence: CDR1 SEHNR, CDR2 FQNEAQ (reference sequence). The CDR3 contains 15 residues. The CDR3 protein is CASSLLQGANTEAFF. CDR3 sequence (DNA): TGTGCCAGCAGCTTATTGCAGGGGGCAAACACTGAAGCTTTCTTT.